This entry features one T cell receptor beta chain sequence. This clonotype has more than one count but fewer than ten. What antigen it recognizes has not been identified. One base away there is no much larger clone; base qualities are not given. Sequencing used an Illumina HiSeq 2500. Quantitative 5'-RACE with molecular barcodes was the method used to prepare the TCR beta libraries. The published analysis was carried out like this. A new computational method, built on a probabilistic model of VDJ rearrangement, was used to identify disease-linked TCR variants. TCRdb ran its own pipeline on the public reads, namely fastp trimming at Q25 and MiXCR clone calling, and kept in-frame beta chains. Rows matching on CDR3 protein sequence are summarized as one entry with the most common DNA and genes. The V and J calls were determined by TCRdb, not by the authors. For this sample the table gives some 180,000 distinct CDR3 sequences, of which roughly 18% were detected only once. The ten largest make up around 4.1% of the sample.

This sample is drawn from a study of CD8 T cells in ankylosing spondylitis (dated by TCRdb to the late 2010s). At the level of the whole study: To find TCR variants linked to disease, the study profiled T cell receptor beta repertoires in ankylosing spondylitis patients and healthy donors. The full study cohort was made up of about two dozen ankylosing spondylitis patients and roughly 100 healthy donors. Peripheral blood was sampled, and synovial fluid was also collected from ankylosing spondylitis patients. The paper's findings and limits, for the study overall: Blood from ankylosing spondylitis patients appeared to be characterized by a TCR beta motif composed of about eight highly homologous amino acid variants. In peripheral blood, the disease-linked clones were found at relatively low frequencies and had a CD8+ phenotype. The disease-linked clones were reported as significantly enriched in matched synovial fluid samples from ankylosing spondylitis patients. Some motif variants had previously been reported in the synovial fluid and blood of reactive arthritis patients, which suggests shared mechanisms of disease initiation.

The germline V gene encodes CDR1 DFQATT and CDR2 SNEGSKA (reference sequence). V gives up 6 bases and J gives up 6 bases, and the segment between their germline ends measures 18 bases. Its CDR3 holds 14 amino acids, cysteine through phenylalanine. Kept here is only the CDR3 DNA, which spans 42 bases and is read in frame from base 1. Sequencing was done on a sample of blood, either unsorted or a sorted T cell fraction (not recorded which). The sequence links TRBV20-1 to TRBJ2-1; a tentative D match to TRBD1 spans 5 bases. The TCR was taken from a male donor aged 5-29 years with ankylosing spondylitis or in good health (not recorded which). Donor details come from another sample of the same person, matched by shared clones. The nucleotide sequence reads TGCAGTGCGCTAGGGGTAAGGGCAGGCAATGAGCAGTTCTTC. Translation gives CSALGVRAGNEQFF.